The clone carrying this T cell receptor (beta chain) was recorded a few times. Its antigen is not identified. The sample's time point: persistent/refractory GD, antithyroid drugs over 5 years with positive TRAb. Preparation of the TCR library used RNA extracted from PBMCs. Diagnoses of Graves' disease were made by American Thyroid Association guidelines. Relying on iRepertoire HTBI primers and Arm-PCR of CDR3 regions, the team built TCR beta libraries. In the authors' methods: The samples yielded approximately 62 TRBV and approximately 15 TRBJ segments. TCRdb passed the multiplex PCR reads through MiXCR, listing each CDR3 protein once. The V and J calls were determined by TCRdb, not by the authors. There are roughly 300,000 distinct CDR3 sequences in the sample; around 23% occur only once, and 56% lies in the top ten. This sample is part of a study of regulatory T cells in long-lasting Graves disease.

Study results and caveats: What was studied was peripheral blood only, and not thyroid tissue.

The sequences come from peripheral blood mononuclear cells (PBMCs), collected when the disease was refractory, from a patient treated with antithyroid drugs. The source of this sequence is a female donor with Graves disease.

CDR3 sequence: CASSLKQGVNQPQHF. DNA for the CDR3: TGTGCCAGCAGTTTAAAACAGGGGGTCAATCAGCCCCAGCATTTT. The chain has TRBV12-3 or TRBV12-4 and TRBJ1-5, with 8 bases fitting TRBD1. The CDR3 extends over 15 amino acids. V lost 2 bases to trimming and J lost 3 bases; unmatched junction nucleotides: 3.